This record covers a single T cell receptor beta chain. Which antigen it targets is not known. Within one base of it there is no much larger clone, and no base qualities were kept. The trial excluded patients who had a history of autoimmune disease or were on systemic immunosuppression. Peripheral blood for TCR sequencing was collected from all dose cohorts at baseline, on cycle 4 day 1, and on cycle 7 day 1. Samples came from an open-label, multicenter, first-in-human phase I dose-escalation trial of ivuxolimab. Adults with locally advanced or metastatic head and neck squamous cell, hepatocellular, melanoma or renal cell carcinoma were enrolled in the trial. CD4+ and CD8+ T cells were sorted separately from peripheral blood before TCR sequencing. This specimen comes from a study of OX40 agonist ivuxolimab in advanced cancers. Describing the broader study: Ivuxolimab was an agonistic, fully human IgG2 monoclonal antibody directed against OX40 (CD134), a costimulatory receptor. Three dose-escalation patients achieved partial responses, one with hepatocellular carcinoma and two with cutaneous melanoma. Of the roughly 52 patients in dose escalation, about 19 had hepatocellular carcinoma, about 15 had melanoma, 9 had renal cell carcinoma and 9 had head and neck cancer. Peripheral TCRbeta sequencing aimed to test whether ivuxolimab altered TCR sequence diversity and caused clonal T-cell expansion. The dose-escalation cohort was about 83% male with a mean age of about 65 years, ranging from about 23 to 85. Prior anti-PD-1, anti-PD-L1 or anti-CTLA-4 therapy was permitted, and approximately 42% of dose-escalation patients had received checkpoint inhibitors. The paper describes the monotherapy dose-escalation part (N = 52 patients) of the phase I trial of ivuxolimab. Intravenous ivuxolimab was administered to patients every 2 weeks at six dose levels: 0.01, 0.1, 0.3, 1.5, 3 and 10 mg/kg.

For sequencing of the TCRbeta CDR3 region, genomic DNA was extracted from the sorted cells. The immunoSEQ Assay was used to sequence the TCRbeta CDR3 regions. TCRdb retrieved this table from immuneACCESS and kept in-frame rearrangements only. Not all clones are present; in checked studies, unresolved V genes account for under half, and no reason is known for the remainder. The sample has more than 30,000 clones on record, around 80% of them singletons. The ten largest clonotypes hold roughly 11% of the sample. The CDR3 starts with the cysteine, ends with the phenylalanine, and has 18 residues. Just CDR3 DNA is preserved here, 54 bases in frame from base 1. The germline V gene yields LGHNA for CDR1 and YNFKEQ for CDR2. The junction shows trimming of 0 bases on V and 6 bases on J, plus 24 bases between the germline ends. What the research found in general, with its limitations: At doses from 0.1 to 3.0 mg/kg, clonal expansion was seen in both CD4+ and CD8+ blood T cells between baseline and week 6. Partial responders in the 0.1-3.0 mg/kg groups had among the lowest normalized peripheral clonal expansion, especially among CD8+ T cells. The antigen specificity of the clonally expanded peripheral T cells was not determined. Low levels of normalized T-cell clonal expansion were also seen in some patients who did not respond. After ivuxolimab, CD8+ T cells had more expanded clones than CD4+ T cells on average.

This sequence uses TRBV4-2 and TRBJ2-7; the D gene is not confidently resolved. This receptor was taken from an adult with an advanced solid tumor such as melanoma, head and neck, liver or kidney cancer. Specimen: CD4+ or CD8+ T cells sorted from blood, collected in a trial of the OX40 agonist ivuxolimab. The CDR3 protein: CASSQDPYEAGPYVEQYF. DNA sequence: TGTGCCAGCAGCCAAGATCCATACGAGGCAGGCCCCTACGTCGAGCAGTACTTC.